This TCR beta chain was recovered during a study of beta chain features in type 1 diabetes. Sequencing targeted expressed TCRB transcripts, as all isolated RNA had been reverse transcribed. Clones were read by immunoSEQ multiplex PCR, and TCRdb kept only the in-frame ones, dropping some. Seen here are roughly 140,000 clones, 11% observed once, and the top ten hold 2% to 2.5%. Looked up from germline, CDR1 is SGHRS and CDR2 is YFSETQ. This CDR3 is 11 amino acids long. V lost 7 bases, J lost 2 bases, and 5 bases lay in between. Sample: central memory CD4+ T cells from blood. The source of this sequence is a man in his late teens or twenties in good health. The chain is built from TRBV5-1 and TRBJ2-3; no firm D call. CDR3 DNA sequence: TGCGCCAGCCGGGTCACAGATACGCAGTATTTT. Its protein product is CASRVTDTQYF.